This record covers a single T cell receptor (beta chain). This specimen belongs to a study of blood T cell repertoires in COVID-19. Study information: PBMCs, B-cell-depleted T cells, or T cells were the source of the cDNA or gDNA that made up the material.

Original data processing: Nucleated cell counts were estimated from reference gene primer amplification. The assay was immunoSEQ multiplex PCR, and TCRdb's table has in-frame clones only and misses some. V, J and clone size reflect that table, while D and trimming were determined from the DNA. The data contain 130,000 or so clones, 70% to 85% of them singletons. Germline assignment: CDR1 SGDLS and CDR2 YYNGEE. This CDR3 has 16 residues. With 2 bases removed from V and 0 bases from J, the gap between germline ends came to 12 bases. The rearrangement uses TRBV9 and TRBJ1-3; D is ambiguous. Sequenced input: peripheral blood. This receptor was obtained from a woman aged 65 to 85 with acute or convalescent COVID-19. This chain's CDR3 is CASSVGGNPSGNTIYF. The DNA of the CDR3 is TGTGCCAGCAGCGTTGGAGGGAACCCCTCTGGAAACACCATATATTTT.